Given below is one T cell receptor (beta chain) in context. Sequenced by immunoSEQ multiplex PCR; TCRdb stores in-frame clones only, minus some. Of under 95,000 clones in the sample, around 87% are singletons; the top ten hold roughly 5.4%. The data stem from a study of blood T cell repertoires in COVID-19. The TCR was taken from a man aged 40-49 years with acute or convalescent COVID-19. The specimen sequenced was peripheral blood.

As DNA, the CDR3 is TGTGCCAGCAGCCAAGGAACGATTAGCAGGGTCACTGAAGCTTTCTTT. It yields the protein CASSQGTISRVTEAFF. J is TRBJ1-1 and V is TRBV3-1 (or the pseudogene TRBV3-2); possible D gene TRBD1, 5 bases. Trimming stripped 1 base from V and 4 bases from J, with 16 bases between. This CDR3 is built from 16 residues. CDR1 is LGHDT, CDR2 YNNKEL, per germline (reference sequence).